What follows is one T cell receptor (beta chain) and its context. Its antigen is unknown. The sample belongs to a study of shared clonotypes between healthy human individuals. Study-wide results and limits: Clonotype sharing among donors was expected to depend on sequencing depth.

The method was immunoSEQ multiplex PCR; TCRdb's version includes in-frame clones alone and lacks a portion of them. The table has fewer than 650,000 clones, around 77% seen once. The sequence derives from a woman aged 40-49 years in good health. Some clones in this sample may be carry-over from other donors' samples. Sequencing used PBMCs.

The CDR3 DNA sequence: TGTGCCAGCTCACCACCTACTTGGCGGACAGGGTTCACTGAAGCTTTCTTT. This translates into CASSPPTWRTGFTEAFF. V is TRBV18 and J is TRBJ1-1; TRBD1 matches 8 bases. The CDR3 has 17 amino acids. Germline trimming cut 0 bases from V and 4 bases from J; bases unmatched to any gene: 10. CDR1 and CDR2 (germline): KGHSH, LQKENI.